This TCR beta chain was profiled in a study of CD8 T cell repertoires and HIV-1 epitope variants (dated by TCRdb to 2020 to 2021). In the study overall: Twenty-five peptides representing autologous and known Gag and Nef epitope variants were each used to stimulate T cells in separate culture wells. T cells were enriched with the EasySep Human T Cell Enrichment Kit and co-cultured with equal numbers of autologous T cell-negative cells as antigen-presenting cells. An aliquot of 1M T cells was saved as an uncultured baseline condition, separate from the roughly 80 T cell cultures. Tested epitopes included three Gag epitope families and Nef HW9 and YT9. Cultures ran for 9 to 11 days in IMDM with gentamicin, with half-media changes on days 3 and 7 adding IL-2, IL-7 and IL-15. Control conditions included a CMV, EBV and flu peptide pool, the Ebola AY9 epitope as negative control, and a no-peptide well. Running each culture condition in triplicate, except for one peptide done in duplicate, gave a total of more than 70 T cell cultures.

The EasySep Human CD8+ T Cell Enrichment Kit was used on day 10 to isolate CD8+ T cells from every culture. Sequencing of TCR beta CDR3 regions was done on the immunoSEQ platform at survey depth. The QIAamp DNA micro kit was used to extract genomic DNA from every cultured and uncultured CD8+ T cell population. The authors' pipeline ran thus. Samples with fewer than 5,000 productive reads were excluded, resulting in the removal of about 7% of the roughly 75 HIV peptide-stimulated cultures. A MANAFEST web app trimmed sequences to CDR3 and removed nonproductive sequences, CDR3s under 5 amino acids, and those not starting C or ending F/W. Antigen-specific clonotypes had to expand in at least 2 of 3 replicates versus no-peptide control at FDR 0.01, only within one epitope family. A frequency at least fivefold higher than in wells stimulated with peptides from other epitope families was additionally required for specific clonotypes. TCRdb re-hosts the immuneACCESS table, in-frame sequences only. Its copies lack some clones; in the studies checked, an unresolved V gene accounts for under half of them, and the cause for the rest is not known. V, J and clone size reflect that table, while D and trimming were determined from the DNA. This sample holds a few thousand clones; 55% to 75% were observed only once. The ten largest account for roughly 45% of the sample.

The research as a whole found: The study identified roughly 9 antigen-specific TCR beta clonotypes, roughly 6 of which appeared to be cross-reactive for autologous or known escape epitope variants. The assay identified only TCR beta chains and indicated proliferation in response to antigen, without indicating T cell function or cytokine profile. Five clonotypes recognized the Nef KF9 family and one clonotype recognized the HW9 family, while no responses were seen to the TAALDMSHF plasma variant.

Worth noting for this clone: The antigen it recognizes is unknown. Within one base of it there is no much larger clone, and no base qualities were kept.

V trim: 7 bases; J trim: 7 bases; unmatched bases: 7. The CDR3 runs 13 residues from the cysteine to the phenylalanine. CDR3 DNA is the only sequence kept; it has 39 bases, read in frame from the first base. CDR1 and CDR2, looked up from the germline V gene, are MDHEN and SYDVKM. The source material was cultured CD8+ T cells derived from PBMCs. The sequence links TRBV28 to TRBJ1-2; TRBD1 fits 9 bases in the junction. This sequence was found in a male donor with HIV. The base sequence is TGTGCCAGCATGGGACAGGGCCGTGGTGGCTACACCTTC. Translation gives CASMGQGRGGYTF.